One and the same sample provided the 5 T cell receptor beta chains below, sequenced in a study of cytomegalovirus exposure and HLA in healthy donors. The primer mix had 60 Vbeta and 13 Jbeta primers. Only in-frame clones appear in the TCRdb table, and some are missing; sequencing was by immunoSEQ multiplex PCR. The sample records around 160,000 clones, roughly 65% being singletons. Sequencing was performed on PBMCs. These receptors all stem from a man aged 18 to 30 in good health and CMV-seropositive.

This chain connects TRBV28 to TRBJ2-1, with TRBD2 matching 12 bases. Trimming removed 3 bases from V and 8 bases from J; junction bases left unmatched: 5. The germline V gene has CDR1 MDHEN and CDR2 SYDVKM. This CDR3 is 15 amino acids long. As DNA, the CDR3 is TGTGCCAGCAGTTTGTCTAGCGGGAGGGCCTATGAGCAGTTCTTC. Translated, it gives CASSLSSGRAYEQFF.

This clone was seen once. This sample includes further DNA sequences coding for the same CDR3. The chain is built from TRBV11-2 and TRBJ2-7; D may be TRBD2 (6 bases). The CDR3 runs to 13 residues. Germline V gene data show CDR1 as SGHAT and CDR2 as FQNNGV. Between the trimmed V and J ends, which lost 3 bases and 3 bases, there was a span of 9 bases. The CDR3 coding sequence is TGTGCCAGCAGCTTGGGGACTTTCTACGAGCAGTACGTC. Its protein product is CASSLGTFYEQYV.

This clone appeared once. The chain has TRBV9 and TRBJ2-5; 7 bases are a match to TRBD2. V dropped 0 bases and J dropped 5; count of bases not matched to a gene: 13. Germline CDR1 SGDLS, CDR2 YYNGEE. The CDR3 runs to 17 residues. DNA for the CDR3: TGTGCCAGCAGCGTAGCAGCCAGCGGGAAAGTCGCGGAGACCCAGTACTTC. As protein: CASSVAASGKVAETQYF. The full variable domain, its missing parts supplied by reference TRBV9 and TRBJ2-5, is DSGVTQTPKHLITATGQRVTLRCSPRSGDLSVYWYQQSLDQGLQFLIQYYNGEERAKGNILERFSAQQFPDLHSELNLSSLELGDSALYFCASSVAASGKVAETQYFGPGTRLLVL.

This rearrangement joins TRBV19 to TRBJ1-1; the D gene is possibly TRBD1 (5 bases). CDR1 is LNHDA, CDR2 SQIVND, per germline (reference sequence). V lost 0 bases and J lost 1, with 9 bases in between. This CDR3 is built from 15 residues. The CDR3 sequence: CASSIDQGWNTEAFF. In DNA, the CDR3 is TGTGCCAGTAGTATAGACCAGGGATGGAACACTGAAGCTTTCTTT.

In regard to this clone: This sample also contains other DNA sequences that code for the same CDR3. The chain links TRBV7-9 to TRBJ1-1, with D unresolved. CDR3 size: 14 residues. Trimming pared 0 bases from V and 2 bases from J, leaving 7 bases between. Germline V CDR1 and CDR2: SEHNR, FQNEAQ (reference sequence). The CDR3 loop reads CASSLASGNTEAFF. CDR3 DNA sequence: TGTGCCAGCAGCTTAGCGTCGGGTAACACTGAAGCTTTCTTT.